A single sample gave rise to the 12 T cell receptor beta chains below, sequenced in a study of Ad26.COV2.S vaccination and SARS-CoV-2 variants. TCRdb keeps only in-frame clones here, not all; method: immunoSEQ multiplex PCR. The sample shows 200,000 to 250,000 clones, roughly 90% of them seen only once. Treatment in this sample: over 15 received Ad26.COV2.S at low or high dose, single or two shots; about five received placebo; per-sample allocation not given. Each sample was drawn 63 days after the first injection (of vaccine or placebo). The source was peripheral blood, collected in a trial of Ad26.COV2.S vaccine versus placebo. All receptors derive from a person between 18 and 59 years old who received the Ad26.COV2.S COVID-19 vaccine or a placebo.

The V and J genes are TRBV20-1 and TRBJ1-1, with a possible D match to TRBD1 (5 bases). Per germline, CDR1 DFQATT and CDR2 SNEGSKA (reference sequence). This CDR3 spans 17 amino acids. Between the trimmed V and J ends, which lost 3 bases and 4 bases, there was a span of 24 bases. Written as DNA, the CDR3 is TGCAGTGCTAGTGGGTCAGGGAAAGGTTCGCTTAGCACTGAAGCTTTCTTT. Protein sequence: CSASGSGKGSLSTEAFF.

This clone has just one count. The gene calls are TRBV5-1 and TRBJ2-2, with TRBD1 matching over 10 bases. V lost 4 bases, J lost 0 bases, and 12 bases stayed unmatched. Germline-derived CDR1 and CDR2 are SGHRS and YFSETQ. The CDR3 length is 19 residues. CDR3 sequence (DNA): TGCGCCAGCAGCCGGGTCGGTGGACAGGGGGTAGCGAACACCGGGGAGCTGTTTTTT. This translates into CASSRVGGQGVANTGELFF.

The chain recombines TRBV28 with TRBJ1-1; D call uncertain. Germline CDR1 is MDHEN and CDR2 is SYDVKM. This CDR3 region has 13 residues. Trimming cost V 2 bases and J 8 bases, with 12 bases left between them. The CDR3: CASSLSSVQEAFF. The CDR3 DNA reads TGTGCCAGCAGTTTAAGCAGCGTTCAAGAAGCTTTCTTT.

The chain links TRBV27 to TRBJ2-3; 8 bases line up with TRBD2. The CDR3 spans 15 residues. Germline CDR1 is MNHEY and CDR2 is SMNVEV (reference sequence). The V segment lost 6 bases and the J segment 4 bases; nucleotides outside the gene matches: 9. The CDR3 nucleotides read TGTGCCAGCAGGGCCCGGGGGGGAATGGCAGATACGCAGTATTTT. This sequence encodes CASRARGGMADTQYF.

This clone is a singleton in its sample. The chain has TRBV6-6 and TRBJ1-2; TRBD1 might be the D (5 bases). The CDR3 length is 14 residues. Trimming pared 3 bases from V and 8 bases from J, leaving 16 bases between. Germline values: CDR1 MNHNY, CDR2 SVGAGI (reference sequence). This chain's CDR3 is CASSYGTKAMGYTF. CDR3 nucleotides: TGTGCCAGCAGTTATGGGACGAAGGCTATGGGCTACACCTTC.

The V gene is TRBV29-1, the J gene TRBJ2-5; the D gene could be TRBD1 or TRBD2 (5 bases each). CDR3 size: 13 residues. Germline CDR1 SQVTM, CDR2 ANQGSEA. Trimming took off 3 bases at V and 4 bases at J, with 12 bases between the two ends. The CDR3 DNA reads TGCAGCGTTGAGGGGCCCGGAGGAGAGACCCAGTACTTC. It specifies CSVEGPGGETQYF.

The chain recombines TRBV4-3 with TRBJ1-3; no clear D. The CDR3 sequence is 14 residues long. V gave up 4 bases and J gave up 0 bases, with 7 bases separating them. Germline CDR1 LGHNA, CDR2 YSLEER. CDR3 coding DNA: TGCGCCAGCAGCCCCCAGAGCTCTGGAAACACCATATATTTT. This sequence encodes CASSPQSSGNTIYF.

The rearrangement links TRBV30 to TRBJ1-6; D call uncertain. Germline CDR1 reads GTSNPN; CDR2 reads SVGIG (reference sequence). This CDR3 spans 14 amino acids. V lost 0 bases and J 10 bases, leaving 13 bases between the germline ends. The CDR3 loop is CAWSVRGQSSPLHF. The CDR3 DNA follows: TGTGCCTGGAGTGTGAGAGGTCAGAGCTCACCCCTCCACTTT.

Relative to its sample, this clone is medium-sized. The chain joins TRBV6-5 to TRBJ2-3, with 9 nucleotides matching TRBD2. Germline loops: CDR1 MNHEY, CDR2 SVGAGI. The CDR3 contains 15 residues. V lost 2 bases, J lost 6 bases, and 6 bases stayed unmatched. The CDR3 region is CASSYGRGGADTQYF. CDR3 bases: TGTGCCAGCAGTTACGGGCGGGGGGGTGCTGATACGCAGTATTTT.

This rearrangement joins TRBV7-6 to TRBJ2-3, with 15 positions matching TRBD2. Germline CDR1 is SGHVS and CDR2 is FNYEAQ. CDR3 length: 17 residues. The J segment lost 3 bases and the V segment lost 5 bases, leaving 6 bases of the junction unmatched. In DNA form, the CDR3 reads TGTGCCAGCAGCCCCTCGGGACTAGCGGGAGGTACAGATACGCAGTATTTT. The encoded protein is CASSPSGLAGGTDTQYF. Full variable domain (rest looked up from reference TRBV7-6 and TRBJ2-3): GAGVSQSPRYKVTKRGQDVALRCDPISGHVSLYWYRQALGQGPEFLTYFNYEAQQDKSGLPNDRFSAERPEGSISTLTIQRTEQRDSAMYRCASSPSGLAGGTDTQYFGPGTRLTVL.

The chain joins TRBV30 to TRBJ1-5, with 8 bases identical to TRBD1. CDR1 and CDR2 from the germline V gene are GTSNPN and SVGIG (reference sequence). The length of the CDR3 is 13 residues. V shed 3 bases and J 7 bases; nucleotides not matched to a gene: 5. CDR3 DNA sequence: TGTGCCTGGAGGGGACAGGTCGGGCAGCCCCAGCATTTT. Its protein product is CAWRGQVGQPQHF.

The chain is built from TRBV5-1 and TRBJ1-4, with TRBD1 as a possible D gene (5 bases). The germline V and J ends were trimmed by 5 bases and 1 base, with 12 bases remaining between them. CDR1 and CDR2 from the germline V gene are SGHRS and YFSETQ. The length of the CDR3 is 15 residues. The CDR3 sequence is CASSGGWKTNEKLFF. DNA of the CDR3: TGCGCCAGCAGTGGGGGTTGGAAAACTAATGAAAAACTGTTTTTT. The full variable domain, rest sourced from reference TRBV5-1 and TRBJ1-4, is KAGVTQTPRYLIKTRGQQVTLSCSPISGHRSVSWYQQTPGQGLQFLFEYFSETQRNKGNFPGRFSGRQFSNSRSEMNVSTLELGDSALYLCASSGGWKTNEKLFFGSGTQLSVL.